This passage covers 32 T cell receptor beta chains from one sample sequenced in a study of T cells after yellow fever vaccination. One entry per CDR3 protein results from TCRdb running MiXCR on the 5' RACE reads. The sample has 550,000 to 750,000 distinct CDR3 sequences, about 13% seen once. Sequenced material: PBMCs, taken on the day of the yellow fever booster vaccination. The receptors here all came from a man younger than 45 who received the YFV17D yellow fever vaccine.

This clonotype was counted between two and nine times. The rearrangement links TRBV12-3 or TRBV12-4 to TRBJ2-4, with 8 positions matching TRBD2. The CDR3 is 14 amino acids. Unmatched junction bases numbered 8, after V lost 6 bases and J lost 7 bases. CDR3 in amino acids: CASRVAGSNNIQYF. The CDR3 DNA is TGTGCCAGCAGGGTAGCGGGATCTAACAACATTCAGTACTTC.

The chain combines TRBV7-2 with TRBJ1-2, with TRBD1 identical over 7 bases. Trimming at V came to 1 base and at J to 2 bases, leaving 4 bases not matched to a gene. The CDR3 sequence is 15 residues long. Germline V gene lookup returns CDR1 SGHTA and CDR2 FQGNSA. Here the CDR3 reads CASSLGGGDNYGYTF. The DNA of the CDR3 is TGTGCCAGCAGCTTAGGAGGGGGCGACAACTATGGCTACACCTTC.

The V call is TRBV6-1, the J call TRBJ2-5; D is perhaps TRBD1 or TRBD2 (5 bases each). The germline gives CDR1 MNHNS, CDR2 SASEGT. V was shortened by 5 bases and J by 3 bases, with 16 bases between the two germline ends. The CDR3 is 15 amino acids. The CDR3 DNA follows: TGTGCCAGCAGTAGGGGAGCGGTCCGAGAAGAGACCCAGTACTTC. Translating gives CASSRGAVREETQYF.

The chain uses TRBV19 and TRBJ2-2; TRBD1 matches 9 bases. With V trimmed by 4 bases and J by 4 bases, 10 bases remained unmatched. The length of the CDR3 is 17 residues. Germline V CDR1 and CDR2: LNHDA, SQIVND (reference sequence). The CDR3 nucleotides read TGTGCCAGTAGTACCGGACAGGGGCGGGTAGGCACCGGGGAGCTGTTTTTT. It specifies CASSTGQGRVGTGELFF.

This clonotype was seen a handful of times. CDR3 coding DNA: TGTGCCAGCAGTGGGGGACTAGCGGGTTCCTACGAGCAGTACTTC. Protein: CASSGGLAGSYEQYF. The chain is built from TRBV25-1 and TRBJ2-7; TRBD2 agrees at 12 bases. V was clipped by 4 bases and J by 1 base; unmatched bases: 2. CDR1 is MGHDK, CDR2 SYGVNS, per germline. The CDR3 runs to 15 residues.

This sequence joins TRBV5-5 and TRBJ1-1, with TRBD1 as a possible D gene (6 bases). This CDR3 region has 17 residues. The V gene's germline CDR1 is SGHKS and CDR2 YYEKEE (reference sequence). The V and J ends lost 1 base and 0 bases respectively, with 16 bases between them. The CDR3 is CASSLRGARGMNTEAFF. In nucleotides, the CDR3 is TGTGCCAGCAGCTTGCGGGGGGCGCGCGGCATGAACACTGAAGCTTTCTTT.

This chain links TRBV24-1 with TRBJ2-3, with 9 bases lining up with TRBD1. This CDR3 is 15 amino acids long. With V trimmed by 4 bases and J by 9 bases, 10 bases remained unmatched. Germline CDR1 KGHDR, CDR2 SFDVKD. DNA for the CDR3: TGTGCCACCAGTGAAGGTATTCGGGACAGGGCAACGCAGTATTTT. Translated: CATSEGIRDRATQYF.

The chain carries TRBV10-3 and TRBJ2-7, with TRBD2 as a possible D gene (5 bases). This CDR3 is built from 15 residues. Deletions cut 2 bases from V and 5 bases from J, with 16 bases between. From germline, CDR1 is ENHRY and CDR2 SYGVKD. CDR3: CAISERAAEEDEQYF. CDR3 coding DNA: TGTGCCATCAGTGAGCGGGCTGCGGAGGAGGACGAGCAGTACTTC.

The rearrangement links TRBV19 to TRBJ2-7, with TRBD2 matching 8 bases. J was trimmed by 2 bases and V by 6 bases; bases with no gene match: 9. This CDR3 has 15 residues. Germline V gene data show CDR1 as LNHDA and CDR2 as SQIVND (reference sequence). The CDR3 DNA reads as TGTGCCAGTAGCGCCGAAGCGGGGGTTACCTACGAGCAGTACTTC. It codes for CASSAEAGVTYEQYF.

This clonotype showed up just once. The CDR3 is CASSFDREWYEQYF. The CDR3 DNA reads as TGTGCCAGCAGCTTCGACAGGGAATGGTACGAGCAGTACTTC. The chain employs TRBV5-5 and TRBJ2-7; 7 positions agree with TRBD1. Germline V CDR1 and CDR2: SGHKS, YYEKEE (reference sequence). The CDR3 is made up of 14 amino acids. V was pared by 2 bases and J by 4 bases, with 6 bases of the junction left unmatched. The variable domain in full, with the rest retrieved from reference TRBV5-5 and TRBJ2-7, is DAGVTQSPTHLIKTRGQQVTLRCSPISGHKSVSWYQQVLGQGPQFIFQYYEKEERGRGNFPDRFSARQFPNYSSELNVNALLLGDSALYLCASSFDREWYEQYFGPGTRLTVT.

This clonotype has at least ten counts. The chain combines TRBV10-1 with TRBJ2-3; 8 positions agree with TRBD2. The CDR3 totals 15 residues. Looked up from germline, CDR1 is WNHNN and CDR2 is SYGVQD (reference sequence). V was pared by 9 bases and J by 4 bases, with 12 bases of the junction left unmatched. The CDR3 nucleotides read TGCGCCAGTTCCGCCGGGACTAGTGGGTCAGATACGCAGTATTTT. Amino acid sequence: CASSAGTSGSDTQYF.

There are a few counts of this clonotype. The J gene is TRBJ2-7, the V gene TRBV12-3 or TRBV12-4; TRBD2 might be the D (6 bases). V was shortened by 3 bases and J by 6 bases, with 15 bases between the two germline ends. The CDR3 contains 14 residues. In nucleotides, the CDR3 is TGTGCCAGCAGTTTCGGGGGATTAGTTGGCGAGCAGTACTTC. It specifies CASSFGGLVGEQYF.

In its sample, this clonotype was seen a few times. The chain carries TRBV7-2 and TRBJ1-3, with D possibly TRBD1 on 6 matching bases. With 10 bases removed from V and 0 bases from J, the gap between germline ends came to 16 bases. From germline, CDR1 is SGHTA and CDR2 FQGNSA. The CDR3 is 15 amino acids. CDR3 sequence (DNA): TGTGCCACCCGATCGGGGGCCACCTCTGGAAACACCATATATTTT. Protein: CATRSGATSGNTIYF.

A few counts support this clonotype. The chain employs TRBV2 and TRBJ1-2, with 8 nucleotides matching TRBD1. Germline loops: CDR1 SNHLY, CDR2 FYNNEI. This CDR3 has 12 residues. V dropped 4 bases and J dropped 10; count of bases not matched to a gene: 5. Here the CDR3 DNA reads TGTGCCAGCAGTGGGCAGGGGGCATTCTACACCTTC. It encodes CASSGQGAFYTF.

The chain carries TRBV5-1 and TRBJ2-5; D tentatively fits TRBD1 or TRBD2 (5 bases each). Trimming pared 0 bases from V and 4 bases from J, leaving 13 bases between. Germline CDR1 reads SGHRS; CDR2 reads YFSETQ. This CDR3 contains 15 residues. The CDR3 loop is CASSLAGTAGETQYF. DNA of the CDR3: TGCGCCAGCAGCTTGGCCGGGACGGCGGGAGAGACCCAGTACTTC.

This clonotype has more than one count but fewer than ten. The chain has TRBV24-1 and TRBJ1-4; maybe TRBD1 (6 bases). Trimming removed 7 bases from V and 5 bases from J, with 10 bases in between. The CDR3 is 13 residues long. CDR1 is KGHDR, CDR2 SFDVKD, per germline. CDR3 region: CATRDSINEKLFF. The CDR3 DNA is TGTGCCACCAGGGACAGCATAAATGAAAAACTGTTTTTT.

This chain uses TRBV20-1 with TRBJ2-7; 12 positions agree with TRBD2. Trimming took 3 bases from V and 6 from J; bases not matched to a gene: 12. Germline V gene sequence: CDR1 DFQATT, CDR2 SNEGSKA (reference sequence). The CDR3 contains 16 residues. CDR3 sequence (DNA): TGCAGTGCTAGCCCCCTTCTAGCGGGAGGGCAACTCGAGCAGTACTTC. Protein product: CSASPLLAGGQLEQYF.

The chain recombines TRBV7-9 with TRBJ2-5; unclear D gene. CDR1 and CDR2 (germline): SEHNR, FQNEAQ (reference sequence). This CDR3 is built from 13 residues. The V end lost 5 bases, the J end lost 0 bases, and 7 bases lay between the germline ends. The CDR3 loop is CASSAANQETQYF. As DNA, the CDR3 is TGTGCCAGCAGCGCGGCGAACCAAGAGACCCAGTACTTC.

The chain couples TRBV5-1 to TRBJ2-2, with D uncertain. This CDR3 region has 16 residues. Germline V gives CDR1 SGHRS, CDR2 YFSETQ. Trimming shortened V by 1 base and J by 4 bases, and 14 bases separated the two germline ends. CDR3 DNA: TGCGCCAGCAGCTTGCCGACACCTCAAGGCACCGGGGAGCTGTTTTTT. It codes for CASSLPTPQGTGELFF. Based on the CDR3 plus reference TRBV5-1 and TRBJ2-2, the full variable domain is KAGVTQTPRYLIKTRGQQVTLSCSPISGHRSVSWYQQTPGQGLQFLFEYFSETQRNKGNFPGRFSGRQFSNSRSEMNVSTLELGDSALYLCASSLPTPQGTGELFFGEGSRLTVL.

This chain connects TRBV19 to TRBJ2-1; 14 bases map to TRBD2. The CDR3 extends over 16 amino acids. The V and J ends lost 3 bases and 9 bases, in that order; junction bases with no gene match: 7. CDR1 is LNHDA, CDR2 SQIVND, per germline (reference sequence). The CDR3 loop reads CASSIGTSGRRGEQFF. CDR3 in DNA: TGTGCCAGTAGTATCGGGACTAGCGGGAGAAGAGGTGAGCAGTTCTTC.

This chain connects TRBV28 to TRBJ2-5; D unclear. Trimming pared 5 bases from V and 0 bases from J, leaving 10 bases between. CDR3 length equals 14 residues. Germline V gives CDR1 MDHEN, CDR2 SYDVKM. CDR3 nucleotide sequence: TGTGCCAGCAGTCGTAACGAGTACCAAGAGACCCAGTACTTC. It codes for CASSRNEYQETQYF.

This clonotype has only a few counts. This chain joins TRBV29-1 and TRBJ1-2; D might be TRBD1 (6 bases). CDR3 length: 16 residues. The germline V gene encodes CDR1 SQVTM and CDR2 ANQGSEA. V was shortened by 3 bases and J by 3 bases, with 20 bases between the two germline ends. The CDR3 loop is CSVEEPGRGVDYGYTF. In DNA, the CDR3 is TGCAGCGTTGAGGAGCCGGGCAGGGGAGTAGACTATGGCTACACCTTC.

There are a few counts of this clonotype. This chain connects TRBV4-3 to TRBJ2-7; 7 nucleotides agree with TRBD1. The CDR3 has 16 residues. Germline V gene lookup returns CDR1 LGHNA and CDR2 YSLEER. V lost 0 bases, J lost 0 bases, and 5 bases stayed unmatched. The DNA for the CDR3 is TGCGCCAGCAGCCAAGAAACAGGGGTCTCCTCCTACGAGCAGTACTTC. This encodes CASSQETGVSSYEQYF.

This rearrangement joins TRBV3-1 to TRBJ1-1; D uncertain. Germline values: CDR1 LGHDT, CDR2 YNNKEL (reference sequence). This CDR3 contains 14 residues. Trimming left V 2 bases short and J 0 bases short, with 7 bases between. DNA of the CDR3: TGTGCCAGCAGCCAAAGGGAATTGAACACTGAAGCTTTCTTT. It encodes CASSQRELNTEAFF.

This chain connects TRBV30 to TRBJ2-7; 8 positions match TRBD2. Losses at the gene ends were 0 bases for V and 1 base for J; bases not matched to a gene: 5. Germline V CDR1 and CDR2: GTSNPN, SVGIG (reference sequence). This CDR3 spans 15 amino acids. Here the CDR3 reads CAWSVLGRASYEQYF. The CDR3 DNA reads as TGTGCCTGGAGTGTACTCGGGAGGGCGTCCTACGAGCAGTACTTC.

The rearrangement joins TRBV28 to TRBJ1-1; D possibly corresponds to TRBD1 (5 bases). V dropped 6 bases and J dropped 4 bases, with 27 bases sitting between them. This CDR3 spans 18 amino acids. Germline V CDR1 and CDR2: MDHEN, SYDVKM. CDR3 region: CASSHIRGKRARSTEAFF. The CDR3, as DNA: TGTGCCAGCAGCCACATAAGGGGAAAGAGGGCTCGGAGCACTGAAGCTTTCTTT.

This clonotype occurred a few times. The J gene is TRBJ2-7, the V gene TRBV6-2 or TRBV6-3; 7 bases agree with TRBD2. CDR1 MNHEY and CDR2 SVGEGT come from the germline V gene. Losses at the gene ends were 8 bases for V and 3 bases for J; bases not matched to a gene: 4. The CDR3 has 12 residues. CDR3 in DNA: TGTGCCAGCGGGAGGGTTAACTACGAGCAGTACTTC. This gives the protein CASGRVNYEQYF.

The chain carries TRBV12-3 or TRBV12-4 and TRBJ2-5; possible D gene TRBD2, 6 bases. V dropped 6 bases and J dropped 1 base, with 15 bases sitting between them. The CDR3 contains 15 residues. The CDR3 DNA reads TGTGCCAGCAGCTTTGCTTCTAGCGCCCAAGAGACCCAGTACTTC. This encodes CASSFASSAQETQYF.

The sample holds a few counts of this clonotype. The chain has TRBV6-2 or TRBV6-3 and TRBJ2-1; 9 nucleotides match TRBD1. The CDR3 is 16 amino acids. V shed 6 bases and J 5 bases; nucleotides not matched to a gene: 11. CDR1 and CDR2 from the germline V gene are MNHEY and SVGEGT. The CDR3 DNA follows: TGTGCCAGCAGCAGACCGGGACAGGGAGCGAACAATGAGCAGTTCTTC. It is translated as CASSRPGQGANNEQFF.

The CDR3 bases are TGTGCCAGCAGCGTCCCTAGCGGGAGCTCCTACAATGAGCAGTTCTTC. It encodes CASSVPSGSSYNEQFF. This chain joins TRBV9 and TRBJ2-1; 10 bases match TRBD2. Germline assignment: CDR1 SGDLS and CDR2 YYNGEE. The V gene end was trimmed by 2 bases and the J gene end by 0 bases; junction bases not matched to a gene: 2. The CDR3 contains 16 residues.

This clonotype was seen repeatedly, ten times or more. As DNA, the CDR3 is TGTGCCAGCAGTTGGCAACAGGGGGCAGACGAGCAGTACTTC. Its translation is CASSWQQGADEQYF. This sequence joins TRBV14 and TRBJ2-7, with 9 nucleotides matching TRBD1. With 6 bases clipped from V and 5 bases from J, the junction kept 8 bases outside the gene matches. Germline V gene lookup returns CDR1 SGHDN and CDR2 FVKESK. This CDR3 region has 14 residues.

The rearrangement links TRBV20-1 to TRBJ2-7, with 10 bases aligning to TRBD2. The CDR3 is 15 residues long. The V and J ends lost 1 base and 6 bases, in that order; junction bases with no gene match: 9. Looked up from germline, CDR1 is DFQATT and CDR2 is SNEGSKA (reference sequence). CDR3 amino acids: CSARGLAGAPREQYF. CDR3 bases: TGCAGTGCTAGAGGGCTAGCGGGAGCCCCTCGCGAGCAGTACTTC.